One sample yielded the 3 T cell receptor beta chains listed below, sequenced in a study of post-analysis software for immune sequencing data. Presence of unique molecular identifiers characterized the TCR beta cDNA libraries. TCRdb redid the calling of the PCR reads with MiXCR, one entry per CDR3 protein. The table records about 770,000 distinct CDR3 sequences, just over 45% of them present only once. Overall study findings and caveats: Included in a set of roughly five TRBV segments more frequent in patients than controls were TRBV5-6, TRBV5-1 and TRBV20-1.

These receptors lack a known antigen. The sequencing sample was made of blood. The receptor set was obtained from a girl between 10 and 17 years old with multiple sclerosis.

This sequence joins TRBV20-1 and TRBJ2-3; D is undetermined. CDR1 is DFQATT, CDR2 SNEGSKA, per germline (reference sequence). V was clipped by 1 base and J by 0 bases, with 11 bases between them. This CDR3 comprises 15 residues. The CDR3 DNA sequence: TGCAGTGCTAGAGGGACGAGCGAGAGCACAGATACGCAGTATTTT. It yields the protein CSARGTSESTDTQYF.

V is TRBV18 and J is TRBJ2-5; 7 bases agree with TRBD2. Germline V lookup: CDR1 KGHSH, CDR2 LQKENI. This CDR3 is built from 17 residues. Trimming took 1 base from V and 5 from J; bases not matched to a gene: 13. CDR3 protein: CASSPRGVAGLPETQYF. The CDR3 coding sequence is TGTGCCAGCTCACCACGTGGAGTAGCGGGTCTCCCGGAGACCCAGTACTTC.

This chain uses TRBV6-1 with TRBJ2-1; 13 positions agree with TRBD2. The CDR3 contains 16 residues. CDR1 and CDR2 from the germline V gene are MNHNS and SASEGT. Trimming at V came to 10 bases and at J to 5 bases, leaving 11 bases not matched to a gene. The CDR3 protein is CAMAATSGGMDNEQFF. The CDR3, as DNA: TGTGCCATGGCTGCGACTAGCGGGGGGATGGACAATGAGCAGTTCTTC.